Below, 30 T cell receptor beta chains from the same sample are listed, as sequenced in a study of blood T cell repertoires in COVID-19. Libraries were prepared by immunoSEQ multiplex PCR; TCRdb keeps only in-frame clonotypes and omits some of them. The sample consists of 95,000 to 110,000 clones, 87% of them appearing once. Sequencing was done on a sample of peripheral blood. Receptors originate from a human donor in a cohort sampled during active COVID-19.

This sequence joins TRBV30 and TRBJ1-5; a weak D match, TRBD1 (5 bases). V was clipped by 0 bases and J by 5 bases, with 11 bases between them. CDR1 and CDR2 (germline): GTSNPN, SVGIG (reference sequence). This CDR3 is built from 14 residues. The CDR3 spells CAWSVRQSDQPQHF. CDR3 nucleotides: TGTGCCTGGAGTGTACGACAGTCGGATCAGCCCCAGCATTTT.

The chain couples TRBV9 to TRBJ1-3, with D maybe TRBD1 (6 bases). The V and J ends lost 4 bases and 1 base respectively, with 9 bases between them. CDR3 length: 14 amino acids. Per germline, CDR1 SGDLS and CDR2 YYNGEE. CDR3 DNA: TGTGCCAGCAGCCCCAGGGGATCTGGAAACACCATATATTTT. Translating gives CASSPRGSGNTIYF.

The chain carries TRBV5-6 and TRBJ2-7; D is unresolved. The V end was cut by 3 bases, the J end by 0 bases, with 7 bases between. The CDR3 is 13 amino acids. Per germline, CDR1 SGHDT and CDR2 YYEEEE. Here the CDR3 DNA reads TGTGCCAGCAGCTCTACCTTCTCCTACGAGCAGTACTTC. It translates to CASSSTFSYEQYF.

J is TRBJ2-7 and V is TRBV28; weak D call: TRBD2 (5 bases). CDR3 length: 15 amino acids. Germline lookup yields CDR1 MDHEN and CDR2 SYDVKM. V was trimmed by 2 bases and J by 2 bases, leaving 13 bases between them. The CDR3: CASSLGSLAPYEQYF. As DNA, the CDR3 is TGTGCCAGCAGTTTAGGGTCGCTAGCCCCCTACGAGCAGTACTTC. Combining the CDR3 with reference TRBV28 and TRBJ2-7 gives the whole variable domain DVKVTQSSRYLVKRTGEKVFLECVQDMDHENMFWYRQDPGLGLRLIYFSYDVKMKEKGDIPEGYSVSREKKERFSLILESASTNQTSMYLCASSLGSLAPYEQYFGPGTRLTVT.

CDR3 residues: CASSPYRQGARAGELFF. The CDR3 DNA is TGCGCCAGCAGCCCCTATCGACAGGGGGCTAGGGCCGGGGAGCTGTTTTTT. The V call is TRBV5-1, the J call TRBJ2-2; 10 nucleotides match TRBD1. This CDR3 has 17 amino acids. V lost 4 bases, J lost 6 bases, and 12 bases stayed unmatched. Looked up from germline, CDR1 is SGHRS and CDR2 is YFSETQ.

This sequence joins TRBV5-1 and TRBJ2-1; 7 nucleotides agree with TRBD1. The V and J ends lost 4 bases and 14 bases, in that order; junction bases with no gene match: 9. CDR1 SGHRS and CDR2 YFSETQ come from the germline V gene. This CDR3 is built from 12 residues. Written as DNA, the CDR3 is TGCGCCAGCAGCGAGGAAGACAGGGTCAAGTTCTTC. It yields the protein CASSEEDRVKFF.

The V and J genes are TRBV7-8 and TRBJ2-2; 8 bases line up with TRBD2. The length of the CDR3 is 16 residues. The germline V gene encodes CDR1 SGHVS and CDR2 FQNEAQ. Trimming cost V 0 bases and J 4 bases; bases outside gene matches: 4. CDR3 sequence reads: CASSLALGGGTGELFF. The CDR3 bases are TGTGCCAGCAGCTTAGCGCTCGGGGGGGGCACCGGGGAGCTGTTTTTT.

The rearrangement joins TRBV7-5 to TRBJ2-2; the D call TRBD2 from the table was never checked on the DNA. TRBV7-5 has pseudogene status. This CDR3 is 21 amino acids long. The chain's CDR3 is CARSTHRLAGGPERNTGELFF. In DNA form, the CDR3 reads TGTGCCAGAAGCACTCACCGACTAGCGGGAGGGCCCGAGAGGAACACCGGGGAGCTGTTTTTT.

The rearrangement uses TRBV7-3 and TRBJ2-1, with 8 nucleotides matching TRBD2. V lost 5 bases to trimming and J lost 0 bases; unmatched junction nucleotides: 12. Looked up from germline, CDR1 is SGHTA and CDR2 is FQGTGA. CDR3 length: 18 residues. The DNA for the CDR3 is TGTGCCAGCAGCCTCGCAGCGGGAGCCACGAGCTCCTACAATGAGCAGTTCTTC. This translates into CASSLAAGATSSYNEQFF.

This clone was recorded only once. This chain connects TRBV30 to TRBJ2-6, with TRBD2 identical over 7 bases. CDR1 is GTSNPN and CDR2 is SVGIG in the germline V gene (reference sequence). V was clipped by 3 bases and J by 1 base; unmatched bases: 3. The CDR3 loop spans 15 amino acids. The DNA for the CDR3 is TGTGCCTGGAGATGGGGGGGTTCTGGGGCCAACGTCCTGACTTTC. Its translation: CAWRWGGSGANVLTF.

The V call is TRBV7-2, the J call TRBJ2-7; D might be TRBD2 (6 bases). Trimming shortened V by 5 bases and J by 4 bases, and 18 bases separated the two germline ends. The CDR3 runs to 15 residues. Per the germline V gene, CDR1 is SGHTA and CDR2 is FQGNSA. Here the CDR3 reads CASSIFTGGGYEQYF. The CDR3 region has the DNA TGTGCCAGCAGCATCTTCACCGGTGGGGGGTACGAGCAGTACTTC.

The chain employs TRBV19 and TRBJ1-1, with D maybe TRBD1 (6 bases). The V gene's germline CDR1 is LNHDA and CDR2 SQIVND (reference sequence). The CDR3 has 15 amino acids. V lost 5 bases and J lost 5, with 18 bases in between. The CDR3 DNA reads TGTGCCAGTAGTGACTCGGATTTCACAGGGACTGAAGCTTTCTTT. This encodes CASSDSDFTGTEAFF.

The CDR3 DNA follows: TGCGCCAGCAGCCAAGCTCAAGAAGCGGGACTGTACAATGAGCAGTTCTTC. Amino acids: CASSQAQEAGLYNEQFF. The chain employs TRBV4-1 and TRBJ2-1; 7 nucleotides match TRBD2. V shed 1 base, J shed 4 bases, and the junction held 10 bases outside the gene matches. The CDR3 has 17 amino acids. Germline assignment: CDR1 MGHRA and CDR2 YSYEKL.

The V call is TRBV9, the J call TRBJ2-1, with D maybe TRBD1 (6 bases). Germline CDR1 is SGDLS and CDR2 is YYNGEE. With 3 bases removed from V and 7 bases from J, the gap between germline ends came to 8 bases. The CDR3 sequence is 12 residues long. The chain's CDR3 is CASSAGQNEQFF. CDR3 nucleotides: TGTGCCAGCAGCGCAGGACAGAATGAGCAGTTCTTC.

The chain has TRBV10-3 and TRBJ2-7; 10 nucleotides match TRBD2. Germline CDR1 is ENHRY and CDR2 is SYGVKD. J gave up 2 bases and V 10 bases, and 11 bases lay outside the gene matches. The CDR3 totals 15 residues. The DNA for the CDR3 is TGTGCCACAGGGGAGCGGGAGGGCCTTACCTACGAGCAGTACTTC. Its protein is CATGEREGLTYEQYF.

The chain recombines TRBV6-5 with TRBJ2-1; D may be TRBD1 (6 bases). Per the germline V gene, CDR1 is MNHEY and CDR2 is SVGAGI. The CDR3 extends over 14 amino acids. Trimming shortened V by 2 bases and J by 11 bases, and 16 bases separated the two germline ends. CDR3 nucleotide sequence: TGTGCCAGCAGTTACGCCGGGACAACGGAGCAGCAGTTCTTC. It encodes CASSYAGTTEQQFF.

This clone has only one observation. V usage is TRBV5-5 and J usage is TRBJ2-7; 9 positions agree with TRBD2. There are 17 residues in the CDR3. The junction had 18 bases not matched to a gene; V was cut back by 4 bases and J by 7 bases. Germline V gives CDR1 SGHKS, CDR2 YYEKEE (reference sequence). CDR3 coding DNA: TGTGCCAGCAGCATTGGACCTGCGACTAGCGGCTTAAGGGAGCAGTACTTC. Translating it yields CASSIGPATSGLREQYF.

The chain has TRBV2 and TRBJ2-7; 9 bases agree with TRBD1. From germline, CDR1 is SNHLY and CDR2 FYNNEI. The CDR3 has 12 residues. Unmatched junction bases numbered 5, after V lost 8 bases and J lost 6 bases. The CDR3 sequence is CASGGQGFEQYF. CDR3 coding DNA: TGTGCCAGCGGGGGACAGGGCTTCGAGCAGTACTTC. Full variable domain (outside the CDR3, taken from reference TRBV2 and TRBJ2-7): EPEVTQTPSHQVTQMGQEVILRCVPISNHLYFYWYRQILGQKVEFLVSFYNNEISEKSEIFDDQFSVERPDGSNFTLKIRSTKLEDSAMYFCASGGQGFEQYFGPGTRLTVT.

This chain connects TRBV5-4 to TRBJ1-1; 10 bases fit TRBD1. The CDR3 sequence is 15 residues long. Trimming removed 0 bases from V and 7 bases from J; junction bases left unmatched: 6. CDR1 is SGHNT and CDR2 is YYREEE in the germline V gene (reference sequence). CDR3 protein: CASSLGDRGPIEAFF. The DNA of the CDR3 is TGTGCCAGCAGCTTGGGGGACAGGGGACCAATTGAAGCTTTCTTT.

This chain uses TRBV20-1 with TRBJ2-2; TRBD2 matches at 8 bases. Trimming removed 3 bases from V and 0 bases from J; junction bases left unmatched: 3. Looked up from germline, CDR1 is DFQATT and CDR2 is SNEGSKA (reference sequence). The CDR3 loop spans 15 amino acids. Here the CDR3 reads CSASSGRANTGELFF. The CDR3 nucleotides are TGCAGTGCTAGTTCCGGGAGGGCGAACACCGGGGAGCTGTTTTTT.

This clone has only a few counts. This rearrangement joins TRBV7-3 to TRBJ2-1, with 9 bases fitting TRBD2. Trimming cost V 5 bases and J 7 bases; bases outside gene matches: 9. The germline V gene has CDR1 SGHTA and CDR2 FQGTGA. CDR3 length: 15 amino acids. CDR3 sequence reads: CASSVLAGPENEQFF. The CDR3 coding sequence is TGTGCCAGCAGCGTCCTAGCGGGGCCAGAGAATGAGCAGTTCTTC.

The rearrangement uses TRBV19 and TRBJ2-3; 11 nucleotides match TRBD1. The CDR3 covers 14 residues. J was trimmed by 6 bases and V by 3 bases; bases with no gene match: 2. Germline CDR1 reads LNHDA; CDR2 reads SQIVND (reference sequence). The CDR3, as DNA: TGTGCCAGTAGTATGTGGGACAGGGGGGATACGCAGTATTTT. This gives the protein CASSMWDRGDTQYF.

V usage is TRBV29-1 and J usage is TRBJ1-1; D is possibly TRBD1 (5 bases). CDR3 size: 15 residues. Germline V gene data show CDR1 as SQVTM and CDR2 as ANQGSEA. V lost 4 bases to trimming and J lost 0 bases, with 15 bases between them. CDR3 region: CSVGAGQGMNTEAFF. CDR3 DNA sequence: TGCAGCGTTGGCGCGGGGCAGGGAATGAACACTGAAGCTTTCTTT.

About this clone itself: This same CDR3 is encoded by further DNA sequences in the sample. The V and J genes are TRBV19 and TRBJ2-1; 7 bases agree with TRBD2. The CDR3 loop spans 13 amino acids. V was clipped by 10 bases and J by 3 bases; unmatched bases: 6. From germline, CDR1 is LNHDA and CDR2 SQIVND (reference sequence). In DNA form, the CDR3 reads TGTGCCACCCGAGGGAGGGGCTACAATGAGCAGTTCTTC. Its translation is CATRGRGYNEQFF. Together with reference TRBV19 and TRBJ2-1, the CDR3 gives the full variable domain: DGGITQSPKYLFRKEGQNVTLSCEQNLNHDAMYWYRQDPGQGLRLIYYSQIVNDFQKGDIAEGYSVSREKKESFPLTVTSAQKNPTAFYLCATRGRGYNEQFFGPGTRLTVL.

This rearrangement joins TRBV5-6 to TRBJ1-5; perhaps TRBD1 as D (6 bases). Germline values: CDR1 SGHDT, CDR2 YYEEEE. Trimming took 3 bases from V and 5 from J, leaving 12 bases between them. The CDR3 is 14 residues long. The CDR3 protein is CASSYQGSYQPQHF. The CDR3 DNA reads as TGTGCCAGCAGCTACCAGGGGAGCTATCAGCCCCAGCATTTT.

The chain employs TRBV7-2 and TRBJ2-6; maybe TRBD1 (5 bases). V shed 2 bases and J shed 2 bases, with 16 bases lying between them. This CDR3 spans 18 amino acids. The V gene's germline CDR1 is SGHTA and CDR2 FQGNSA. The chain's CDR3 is CASSLWGRSSAGANVLTF. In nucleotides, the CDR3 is TGTGCCAGCAGCTTATGGGGCAGGTCTTCCGCTGGGGCCAACGTCCTGACTTTC.

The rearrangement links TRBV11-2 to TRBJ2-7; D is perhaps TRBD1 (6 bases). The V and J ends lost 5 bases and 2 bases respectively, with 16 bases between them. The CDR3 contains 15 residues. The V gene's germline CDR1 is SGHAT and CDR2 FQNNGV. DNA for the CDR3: TGTGCCAGCAGCAAAAATAAGGGGGTTCCCTACGAGCAGTACTTC. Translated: CASSKNKGVPYEQYF.

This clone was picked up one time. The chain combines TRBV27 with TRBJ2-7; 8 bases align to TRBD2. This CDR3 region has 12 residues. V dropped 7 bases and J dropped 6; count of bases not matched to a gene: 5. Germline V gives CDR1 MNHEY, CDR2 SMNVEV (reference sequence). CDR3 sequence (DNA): TGTGCCAGCATCGGACTAGCTAGCGAGCAGTACTTC. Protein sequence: CASIGLASEQYF.

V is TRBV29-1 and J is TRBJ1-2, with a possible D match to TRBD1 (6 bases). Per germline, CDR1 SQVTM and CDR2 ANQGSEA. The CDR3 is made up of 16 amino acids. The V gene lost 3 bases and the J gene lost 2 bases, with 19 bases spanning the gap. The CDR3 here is CSVEFSGQGKNYGYTF. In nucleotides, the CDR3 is TGCAGCGTTGAGTTTTCTGGGCAGGGGAAGAACTATGGCTACACCTTC.

CDR3 in amino acids: CASSYRSYEAFF. As DNA, the CDR3 is TGTGCCAGTAGTTACAGGTCTTATGAAGCTTTCTTT. The V call is TRBV19, the J call TRBJ1-1; TRBD1 might be the D (5 bases). The length of the CDR3 is 12 residues. V shed 5 bases and J shed 7 bases, with 11 bases lying between them. Germline assignment: CDR1 LNHDA and CDR2 SQIVND (reference sequence).